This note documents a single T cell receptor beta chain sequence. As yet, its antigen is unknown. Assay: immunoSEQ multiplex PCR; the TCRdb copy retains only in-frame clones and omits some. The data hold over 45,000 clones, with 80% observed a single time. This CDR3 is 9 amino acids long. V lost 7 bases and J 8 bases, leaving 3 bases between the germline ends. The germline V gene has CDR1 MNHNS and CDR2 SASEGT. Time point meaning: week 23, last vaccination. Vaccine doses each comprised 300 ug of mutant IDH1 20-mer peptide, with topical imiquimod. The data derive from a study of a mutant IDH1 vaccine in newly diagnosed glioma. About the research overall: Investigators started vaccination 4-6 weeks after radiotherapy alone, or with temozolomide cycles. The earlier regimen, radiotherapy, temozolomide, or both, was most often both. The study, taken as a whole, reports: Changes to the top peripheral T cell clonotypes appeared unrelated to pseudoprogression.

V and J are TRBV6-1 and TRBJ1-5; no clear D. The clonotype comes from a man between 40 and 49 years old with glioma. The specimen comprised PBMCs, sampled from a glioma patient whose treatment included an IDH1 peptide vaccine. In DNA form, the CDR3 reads TGTGCCAGCAACAAGCCCCAGCATTTT. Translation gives CASNKPQHF.